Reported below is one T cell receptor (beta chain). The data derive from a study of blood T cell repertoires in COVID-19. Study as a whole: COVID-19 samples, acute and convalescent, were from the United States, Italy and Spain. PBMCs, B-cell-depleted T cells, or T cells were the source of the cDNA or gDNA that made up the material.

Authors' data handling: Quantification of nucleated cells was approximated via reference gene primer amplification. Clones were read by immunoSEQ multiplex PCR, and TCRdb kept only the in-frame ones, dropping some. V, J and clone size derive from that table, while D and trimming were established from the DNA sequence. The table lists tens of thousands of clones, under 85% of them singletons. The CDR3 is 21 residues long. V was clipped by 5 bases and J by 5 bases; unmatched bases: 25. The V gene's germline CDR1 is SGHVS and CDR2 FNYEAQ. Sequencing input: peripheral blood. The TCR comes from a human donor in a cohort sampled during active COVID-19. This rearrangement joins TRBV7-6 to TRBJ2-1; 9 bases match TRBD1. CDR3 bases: TGTGCCAGCAGCCGACCCTCCCGGGGACAGGGCGTCGAATATGACCACAATGAGCAGTTCTTC. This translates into CASSRPSRGQGVEYDHNEQFF. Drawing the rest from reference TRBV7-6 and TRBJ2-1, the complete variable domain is GAGVSQSPRYKVTKRGQDVALRCDPISGHVSLYWYRQALGQGPEFLTYFNYEAQQDKSGLPNDRFSAERPEGSISTLTIQRTEQRDSAMYRCASSRPSRGQGVEYDHNEQFFGPGTRLTVL.